Following are 5 T cell receptor beta chains from one sample sequenced in a study of blood T cell repertoires in COVID-19. Sequencing used immunoSEQ multiplex PCR; TCRdb keeps in-frame clones, though not all of them. This sample carries roughly 100,000 clones, approximately 80% of them seen once, and the ten largest clones take approximately 4.5%. Sequences were obtained from peripheral blood. The origin of the receptors is a human donor in a cohort sampled during active COVID-19.

This clone was detected once. This chain joins TRBV7-3 and TRBJ2-2; D perhaps matches TRBD1 (6 bases). The CDR3 contains 14 residues. Trimming removed 6 bases from V and 4 bases from J, with 12 bases in between. Germline CDR1 and CDR2: SGHTA and FQGTGA. The CDR3 DNA sequence: TGTGCCAGCAGACGCGACAGGACCACCGGGGAGCTGTTTTTT. Its translation is CASRRDRTTGELFF. Supplemented by reference TRBV7-3 and TRBJ2-2, the full variable domain reads GAGVSQTPSNKVTEKGKYVELRCDPISGHTALYWYRQSLGQGPEFLIYFQGTGAADDSGLPNDRFFAVRPEGSVSTLKIQRTERGDSAVYLCASRRDRTTGELFFGEGSRLTVL.

The rearrangement links TRBV5-6 to TRBJ1-1, with TRBD1 matching over 9 bases. Germline CDR1 is SGHDT and CDR2 is YYEEEE. V lost 3 bases, J lost 5 bases, and 5 bases stayed unmatched. CDR3 length: 14 residues. In DNA, the CDR3 is TGTGCCAGCAGCTGGGACAGGGAGGGGACTGAAGCTTTCTTT. It encodes CASSWDREGTEAFF.

CDR3 bases: TGCAGTGCTAGTCGGGGTCGTAATGAAAAACTGTTTTTT. Translating it yields CSASRGRNEKLFF. The chain links TRBV20-1 to TRBJ1-4; no clear D. Germline assignment: CDR1 DFQATT and CDR2 SNEGSKA (reference sequence). Between the trimmed V and J ends, which lost 3 bases and 4 bases, there was a span of 9 bases. The CDR3 runs 13 residues.

The chain recombines TRBV5-1 with TRBJ2-5, with 8 bases that match TRBD1. Per the germline V gene, CDR1 is SGHRS and CDR2 is YFSETQ. The CDR3 length is 14 residues. V lost 4 bases to trimming and J lost 5 bases; unmatched junction nucleotides: 7. The DNA for the CDR3 is TGCGCCAGCAGCCACGGACAGGGCCGGGAGACCCAGTACTTC. This translates into CASSHGQGRETQYF.

This sequence joins TRBV29-1 and TRBJ2-7; 9 bases map to TRBD1. The trim removed 4 bases at V and 4 bases at J, leaving 5 bases unmatched. Germline CDR1 is SQVTM and CDR2 is ANQGSEA. The length of the CDR3 is 13 residues. The CDR3 DNA reads TGCAGCGTTGGGGGACAGGGCAAGTACGAGCAGTACTTC. The encoded protein is CSVGGQGKYEQYF.